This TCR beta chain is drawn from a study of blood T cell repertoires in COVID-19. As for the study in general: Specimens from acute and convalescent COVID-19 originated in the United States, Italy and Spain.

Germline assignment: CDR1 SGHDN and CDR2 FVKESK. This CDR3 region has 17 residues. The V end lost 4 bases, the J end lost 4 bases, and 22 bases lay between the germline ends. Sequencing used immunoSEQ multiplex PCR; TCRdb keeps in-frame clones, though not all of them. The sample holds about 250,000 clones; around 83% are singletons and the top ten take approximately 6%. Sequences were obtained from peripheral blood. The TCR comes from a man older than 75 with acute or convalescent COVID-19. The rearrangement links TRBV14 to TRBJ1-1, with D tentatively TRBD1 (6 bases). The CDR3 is CASSLYQGDTRVTEAFF. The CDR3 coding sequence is TGTGCCAGCAGCCTATACCAAGGGGACACGAGGGTCACTGAAGCTTTCTTT.